This T cell receptor beta chain was documented in a study of blood T cell repertoires in COVID-19 (dated by TCRdb to the early 2020s). At the level of the whole study: Samples from collaborators originated in the United States, Italy and Spain and spanned both the acute and convalescent phases of COVID-19. The prospective study material was composed of cDNA or gDNA derived from T cells, B-cell-depleted T cells, or PBMCs. Deeply sampled blood TCRbeta repertoires from subjects exposed to, actively infected with, or recovered from COVID-19 were included in the dataset. The repertoires were released in a freely available public database intended as a resource for research on the immune response to SARS-CoV-2. Samples came from the ongoing ImmuneRACE study (first 160 participants) plus 1,254 subjects from 6 global collaborators. Nearly every sample came with metadata listing a de-identified subject ID, COVID-19 status, age in years and sex. Where available, HLA class I and class II types were taken from metadata supplied by the sample provider and were not determined by assay-based typing. The research as a whole found: Clinical and demographic metadata were provided uncurated, with the amount varying by source and participant.

The immunoSEQ Assay, a bias-controlled multiplex PCR, was used to amplify TCRbeta CDR3 regions from genomic DNA. Per the original workflow: Within the assay, amplification of reference gene primers was used to estimate how many nucleated cells each sample contained. Sequence reads were collapsed and filtered to measure the absolute abundance of every unique TCRbeta CDR3 rearrangement. For each sample, productive Simpson clonality was calculated by taking the square root of Simpson's diversity index across productive rearrangements. The clones in this table, taken by TCRdb from immuneACCESS, are in-frame only. Not every clone is retained; where verified, under half of the shortfall comes from an unresolved V gene, and the cause of the rest is unknown. D and trimming were read from the DNA, whereas the V and J calls and clone size are those reported in that table. The sample contains 25,000 to 35,000 clones, roughly 85% of them found a single time. 7.5% to 10% of the sample is in the top ten clones.

Collaborating institutions collected whole blood in K2EDTA tubes following their own protocols. For TCRbeta analysis, collaborator samples were shipped as frozen whole blood, as isolated PBMCs, or as DNA extracted from either sample type. The table lists this clone with a few counts. This receptor's antigen is unknown. The record has no base qualities; no much larger clone is one base away. The CDR3 runs 13 residues from the cysteine to the phenylalanine. Only the CDR3 portion is preserved as DNA: 39 bases, with reading frame beginning at the first base. Trimming removed 9 bases from V and 6 bases from J, leaving 13 bases between the germline ends. The CDR1 and CDR2 encoded by the germline V gene are KGHDR and SFDVKD.

The chain uses TRBV24-1 and TRBJ2-2; the D segment could be TRBD1, given 6 matching bases. Sequences were obtained from peripheral blood. This receptor was identified in a man of 80 years or more with active COVID-19. Read as DNA, the sequence is TGTGCCACCGCTGACAGGTTAGCCGGGGAGCTGTTTTTT. Its amino acids are CATADRLAGELFF.